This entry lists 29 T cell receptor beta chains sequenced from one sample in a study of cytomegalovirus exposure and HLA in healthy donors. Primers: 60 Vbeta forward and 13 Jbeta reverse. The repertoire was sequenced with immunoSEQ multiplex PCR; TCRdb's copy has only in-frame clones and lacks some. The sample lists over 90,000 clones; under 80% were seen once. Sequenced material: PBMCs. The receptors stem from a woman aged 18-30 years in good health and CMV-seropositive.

The CDR3 bases are TGTGCCAGCAGAATGAGGGTGGGGACAGGGGGCGGCTACGAGCAGTACTTC. Translating it yields CASRMRVGTGGGYEQYF. The chain uses TRBV27 and TRBJ2-5, with 12 bases identical to TRBD1. The DNA end lines up better with TRBJ2-7; the J call may be wrong. Looked up from germline, CDR1 is MNHEY and CDR2 is SMNVEV (reference sequence). The CDR3 covers 17 residues.

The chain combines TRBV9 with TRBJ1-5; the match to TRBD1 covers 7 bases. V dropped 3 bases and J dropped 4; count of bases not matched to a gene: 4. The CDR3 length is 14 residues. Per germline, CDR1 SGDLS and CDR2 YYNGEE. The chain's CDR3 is CASSGGQVNQPQHF. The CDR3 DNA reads TGTGCCAGCAGCGGAGGACAGGTTAATCAGCCCCAGCATTTT.

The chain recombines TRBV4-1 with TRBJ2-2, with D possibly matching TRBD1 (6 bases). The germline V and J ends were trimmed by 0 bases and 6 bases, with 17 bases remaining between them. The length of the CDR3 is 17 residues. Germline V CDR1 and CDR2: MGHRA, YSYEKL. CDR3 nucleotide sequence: TGCGCCAGCAGCCAAGATGGCGCCAGGGGTCCCTCCGGGGAGCTGTTTTTT. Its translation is CASSQDGARGPSGELFF.

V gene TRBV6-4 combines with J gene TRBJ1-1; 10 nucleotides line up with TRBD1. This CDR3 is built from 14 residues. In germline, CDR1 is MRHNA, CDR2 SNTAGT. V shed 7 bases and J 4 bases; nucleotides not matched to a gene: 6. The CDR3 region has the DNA TGTGCCAGCACTGTGACAGGGGGCTGCACTGAAGCTTTCTTT. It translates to CASTVTGGCTEAFF.

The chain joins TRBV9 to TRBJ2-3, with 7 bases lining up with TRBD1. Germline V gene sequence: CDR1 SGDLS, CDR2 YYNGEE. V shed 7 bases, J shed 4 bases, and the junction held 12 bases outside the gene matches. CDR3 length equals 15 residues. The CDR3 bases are TGTGCCAGCTCCGGGACAGATTATCAACCAGATACGCAGTATTTT. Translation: CASSGTDYQPDTQYF.

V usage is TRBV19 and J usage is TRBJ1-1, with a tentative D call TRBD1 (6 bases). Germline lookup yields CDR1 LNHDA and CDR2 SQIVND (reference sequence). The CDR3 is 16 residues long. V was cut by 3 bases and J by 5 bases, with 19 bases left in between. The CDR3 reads CASSILGGQGPTEAFF. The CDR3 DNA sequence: TGTGCCAGTAGTATTTTGGGGGGGCAGGGGCCTACTGAAGCTTTCTTT.

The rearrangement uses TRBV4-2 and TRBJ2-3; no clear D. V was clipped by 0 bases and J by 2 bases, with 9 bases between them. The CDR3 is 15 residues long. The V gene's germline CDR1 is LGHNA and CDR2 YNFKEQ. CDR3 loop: CASSQESTATDTQYF. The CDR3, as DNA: TGTGCCAGCAGCCAAGAATCTACCGCCACAGATACGCAGTATTTT.

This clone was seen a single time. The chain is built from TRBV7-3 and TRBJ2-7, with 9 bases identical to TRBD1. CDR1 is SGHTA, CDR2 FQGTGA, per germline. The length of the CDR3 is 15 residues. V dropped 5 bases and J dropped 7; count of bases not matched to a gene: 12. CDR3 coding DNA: TGTGCCAGCAGCATTACAGGGGGCCCTACGGAGGAGCAGTACTTC. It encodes CASSITGGPTEEQYF.

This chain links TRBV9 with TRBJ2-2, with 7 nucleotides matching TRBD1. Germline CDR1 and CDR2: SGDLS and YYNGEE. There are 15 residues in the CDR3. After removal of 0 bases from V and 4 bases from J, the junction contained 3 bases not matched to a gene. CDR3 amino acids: CASSVAGTVTGELFF. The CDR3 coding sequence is TGTGCCAGCAGCGTAGCCGGGACAGTCACCGGGGAGCTGTTTTTT.

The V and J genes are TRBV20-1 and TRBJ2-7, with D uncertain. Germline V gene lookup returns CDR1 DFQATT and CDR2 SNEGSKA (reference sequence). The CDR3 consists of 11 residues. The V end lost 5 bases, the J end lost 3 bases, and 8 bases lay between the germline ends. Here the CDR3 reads CSAQLIYEQYF. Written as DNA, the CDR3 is TGCAGTGCTCAACTAATCTACGAGCAGTACTTC.

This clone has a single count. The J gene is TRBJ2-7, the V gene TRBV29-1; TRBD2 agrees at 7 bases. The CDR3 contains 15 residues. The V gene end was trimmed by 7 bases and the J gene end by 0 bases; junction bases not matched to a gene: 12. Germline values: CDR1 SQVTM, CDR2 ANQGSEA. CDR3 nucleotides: TGCAGCGATCCGGGGGGTTTGGACCCCTCCTACGAGCAGTACTTC. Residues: CSDPGGLDPSYEQYF.

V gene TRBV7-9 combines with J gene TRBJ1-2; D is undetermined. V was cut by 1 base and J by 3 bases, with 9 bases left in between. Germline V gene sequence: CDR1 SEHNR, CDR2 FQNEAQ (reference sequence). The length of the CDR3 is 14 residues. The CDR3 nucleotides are TGTGCCAGCAGCTTAGAGTCGGGAGACTATGGCTACACCTTC. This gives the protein CASSLESGDYGYTF.

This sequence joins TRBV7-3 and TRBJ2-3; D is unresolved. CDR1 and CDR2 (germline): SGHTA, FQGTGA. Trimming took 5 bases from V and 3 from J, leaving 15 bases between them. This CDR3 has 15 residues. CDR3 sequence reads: CASSPLASRTDTQYF. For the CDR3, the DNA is TGTGCCAGCAGCCCCCTTGCCTCGAGGACAGATACGCAGTATTTT.

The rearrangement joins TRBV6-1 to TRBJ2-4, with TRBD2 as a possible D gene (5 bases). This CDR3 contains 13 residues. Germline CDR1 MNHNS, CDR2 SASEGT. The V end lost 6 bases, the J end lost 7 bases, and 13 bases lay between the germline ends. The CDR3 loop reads CASRRRGQNIQYF. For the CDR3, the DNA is TGTGCCAGCAGACGGAGAGGGCAGAACATTCAGTACTTC.

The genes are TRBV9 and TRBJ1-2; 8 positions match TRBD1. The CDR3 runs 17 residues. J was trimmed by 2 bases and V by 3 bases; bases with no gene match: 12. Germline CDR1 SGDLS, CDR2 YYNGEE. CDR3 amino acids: CASSARRGTGKNYGYTF. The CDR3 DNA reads TGTGCCAGCAGCGCCCGACGGGGGACAGGCAAAAACTATGGCTACACCTTC. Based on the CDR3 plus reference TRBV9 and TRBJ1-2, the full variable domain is DSGVTQTPKHLITATGQRVTLRCSPRSGDLSVYWYQQSLDQGLQFLIQYYNGEERAKGNILERFSAQQFPDLHSELNLSSLELGDSALYFCASSARRGTGKNYGYTFGSGTRLTVV.

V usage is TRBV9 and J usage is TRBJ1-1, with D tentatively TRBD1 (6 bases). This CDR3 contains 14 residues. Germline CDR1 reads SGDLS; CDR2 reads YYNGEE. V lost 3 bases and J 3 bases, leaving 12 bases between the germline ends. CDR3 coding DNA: TGTGCCAGCAGCGGCAGGGGCTCGGACACTGAAGCTTTCTTT. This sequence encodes CASSGRGSDTEAFF.

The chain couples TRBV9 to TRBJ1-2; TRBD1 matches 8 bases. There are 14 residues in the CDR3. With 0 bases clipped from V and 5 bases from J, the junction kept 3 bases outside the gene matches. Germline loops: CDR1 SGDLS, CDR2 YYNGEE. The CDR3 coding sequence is TGTGCCAGCAGCGTAGTGGGACAGGCGTATGGCTACACCTTC. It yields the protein CASSVVGQAYGYTF.

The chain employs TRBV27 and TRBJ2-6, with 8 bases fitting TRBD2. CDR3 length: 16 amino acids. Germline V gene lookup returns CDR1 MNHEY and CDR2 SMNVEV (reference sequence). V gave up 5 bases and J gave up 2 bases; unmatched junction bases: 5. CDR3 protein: CASSPTGLAGANVLTF. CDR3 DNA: TGTGCCAGCAGTCCCACGGGACTAGCTGGGGCCAACGTCCTGACTTTC.

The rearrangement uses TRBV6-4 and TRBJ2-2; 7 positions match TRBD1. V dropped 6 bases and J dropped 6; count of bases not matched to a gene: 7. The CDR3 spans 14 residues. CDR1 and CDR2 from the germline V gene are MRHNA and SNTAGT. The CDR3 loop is CASRRQGEAGELFF. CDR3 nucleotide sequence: TGTGCCAGCAGAAGACAGGGAGAGGCCGGGGAGCTGTTTTTT.

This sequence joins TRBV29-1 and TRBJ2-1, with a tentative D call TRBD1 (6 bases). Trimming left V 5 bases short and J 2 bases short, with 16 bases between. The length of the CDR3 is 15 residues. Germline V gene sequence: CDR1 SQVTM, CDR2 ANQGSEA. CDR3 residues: CSVPVAGAPYNEQFF. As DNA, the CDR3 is TGCAGCGTTCCCGTAGCAGGGGCTCCCTACAATGAGCAGTTCTTC.

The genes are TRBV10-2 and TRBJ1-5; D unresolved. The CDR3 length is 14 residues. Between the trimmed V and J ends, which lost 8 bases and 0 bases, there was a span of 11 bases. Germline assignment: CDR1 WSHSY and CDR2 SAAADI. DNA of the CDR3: TGCGCCAGCCCCCTACAGAATAGCAATCAGCCCCAGCATTTT. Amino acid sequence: CASPLQNSNQPQHF.

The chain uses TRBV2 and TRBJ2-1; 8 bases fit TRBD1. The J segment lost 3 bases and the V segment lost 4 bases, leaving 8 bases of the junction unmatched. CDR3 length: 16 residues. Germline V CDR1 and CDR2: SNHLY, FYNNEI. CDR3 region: CASSGGRDRSYNEQFF. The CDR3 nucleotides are TGTGCCAGCAGTGGGGGTCGGGACAGGAGCTACAATGAGCAGTTCTTC.

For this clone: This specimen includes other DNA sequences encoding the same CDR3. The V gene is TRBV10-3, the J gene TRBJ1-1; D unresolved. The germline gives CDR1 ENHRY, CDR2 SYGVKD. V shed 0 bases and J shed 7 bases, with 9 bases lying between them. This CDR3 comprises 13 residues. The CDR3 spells CAISESAGVEAFF. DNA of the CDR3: TGTGCCATCAGTGAGTCGGCGGGCGTTGAAGCTTTCTTT.

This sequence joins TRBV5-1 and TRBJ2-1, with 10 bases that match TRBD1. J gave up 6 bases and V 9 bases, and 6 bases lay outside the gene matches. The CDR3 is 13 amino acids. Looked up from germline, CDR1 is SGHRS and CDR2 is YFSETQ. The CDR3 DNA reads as TGCGCCAACAGACAGGGGGCGGGCAATGAGCAGTTCTTC. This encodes CANRQGAGNEQFF.

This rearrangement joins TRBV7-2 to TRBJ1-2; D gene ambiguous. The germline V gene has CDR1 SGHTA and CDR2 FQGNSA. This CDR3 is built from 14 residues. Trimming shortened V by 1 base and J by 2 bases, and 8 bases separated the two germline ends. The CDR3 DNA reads TGTGCCAGCAGCTTAGTATTCGGGAACTATGGCTACACCTTC. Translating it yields CASSLVFGNYGYTF.

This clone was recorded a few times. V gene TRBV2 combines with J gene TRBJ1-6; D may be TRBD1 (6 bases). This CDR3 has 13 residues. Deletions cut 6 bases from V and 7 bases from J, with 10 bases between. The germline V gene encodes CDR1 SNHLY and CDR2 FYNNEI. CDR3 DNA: TGTGCCAGCAGGGGGACATACAATTCACCCCTCCACTTT. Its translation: CASRGTYNSPLHF.

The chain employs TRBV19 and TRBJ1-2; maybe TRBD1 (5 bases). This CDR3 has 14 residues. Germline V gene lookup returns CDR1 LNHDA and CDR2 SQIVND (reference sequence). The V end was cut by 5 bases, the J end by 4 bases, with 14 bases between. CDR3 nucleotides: TGTGCCAGTAGTCCACAGCCCCAGGGCTATGGCTACACCTTC. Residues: CASSPQPQGYGYTF.

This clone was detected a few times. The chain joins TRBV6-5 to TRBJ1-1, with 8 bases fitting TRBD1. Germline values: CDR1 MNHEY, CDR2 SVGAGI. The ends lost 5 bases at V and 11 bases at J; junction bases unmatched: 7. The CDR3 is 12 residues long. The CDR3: CASSQNRGKAFF. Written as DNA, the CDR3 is TGTGCCAGCAGTCAAAACAGGGGGAAGGCTTTCTTT.

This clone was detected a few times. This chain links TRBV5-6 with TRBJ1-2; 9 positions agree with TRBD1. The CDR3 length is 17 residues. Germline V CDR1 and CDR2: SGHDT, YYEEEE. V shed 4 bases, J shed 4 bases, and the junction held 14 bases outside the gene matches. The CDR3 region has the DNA TGTGCCAGCAGCCAGGGGAAGACAGGGGGTCGTGGCTATGGCTACACCTTC. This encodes CASSQGKTGGRGYGYTF.